The 11 T cell receptor beta chains reported below all come from one sample, sequenced in a study of T cells in Graves' hyperthyroidism and ophthalmopathy. From RNA transcripts, TCR beta CDR3 regions were amplified. First-round RT-PCR with HTBI primers amplified the TCR CDR3 region. TCRdb reanalysed the multiplex PCR reads using MiXCR and keeps one entry per CDR3 protein. The data show 300,000 to 450,000 distinct CDR3 sequences, 14% seen once. Specimen: blood. Receptors originate from a young woman with Graves' ophthalmopathy.

This clonotype has at least ten counts. The chain has TRBV12-3 or TRBV12-4 and TRBJ2-5; no clear D gene. Trimming pared 3 bases from V and 3 bases from J, leaving 11 bases between. The CDR3 has 14 residues. DNA for the CDR3: TGTGCCAGCAGTTTCAAGGGTGTCGAAGAGACCCAGTACTTC. Translation gives CASSFKGVEETQYF.

This clonotype was detected many times. The V gene is TRBV5-1, the J gene TRBJ2-7, with 8 bases that match TRBD1. Germline V lookup: CDR1 SGHRS, CDR2 YFSETQ. The CDR3 has 15 residues. J gave up 3 bases and V 3 bases, and 8 bases lay outside the gene matches. The CDR3 sequence: CASSSTGTGLYEQYF. In DNA form, the CDR3 reads TGCGCCAGCAGCTCCACCGGGACAGGCCTCTACGAGCAGTACTTC.

This clonotype was picked up many times. The chain couples TRBV7-9 to TRBJ2-5, with D possibly matching TRBD2 (6 bases). CDR1 is SEHNR and CDR2 is FQNEAQ in the germline V gene (reference sequence). The CDR3 has 12 residues. Trimming shortened V by 8 bases and J by 0 bases, and 7 bases separated the two germline ends. This CDR3 is CASGGDQETQYF. DNA of the CDR3: TGTGCCAGCGGAGGGGACCAAGAGACCCAGTACTTC.

This clonotype was counted many times. The chain recombines TRBV12-3 or TRBV12-4 with TRBJ2-7; TRBD2 matches 8 bases. This CDR3 is built from 19 residues. The trim removed 5 bases at V and 2 bases at J, leaving 20 bases unmatched. The CDR3 reads CASSRSRWRGDLPTYEQYF. In nucleotides, the CDR3 is TGTGCCAGCAGTAGGAGCAGATGGCGGGGGGACCTCCCGACCTACGAGCAGTACTTC.

Many counts were recorded for this clonotype. V is TRBV24-1 and J is TRBJ2-1, with a weak D call TRBD1 (6 bases). Germline CDR1 and CDR2: KGHDR and SFDVKD. This CDR3 is built from 17 residues. V was trimmed by 3 bases and J by 7 bases, leaving 21 bases between them. The chain's CDR3 is CATSDPSGNREWNEQFF. CDR3 DNA: TGTGCCACCAGTGATCCGTCGGGCAACAGGGAATGGAATGAGCAGTTCTTC.

This clonotype showed up just a few times. This chain connects TRBV15 to TRBJ2-5; D is unclear. Trimming removed 0 bases at V and 5 bases at J, with 7 bases between. The V gene's germline CDR1 is LNHNV and CDR2 YYDKDF (reference sequence). This CDR3 contains 13 residues. CDR3 nucleotide sequence: TGTGCCACCAGCAGAGAGGTGAGGGAGACCCAGTACTTC. Amino acid sequence: CATSREVRETQYF.

The chain combines TRBV4-1 with TRBJ1-4; D perhaps matches TRBD1 (5 bases). Trimming took off 0 bases at V and 3 bases at J, with 23 bases between the two ends. The CDR3 spans 20 residues. Germline loops: CDR1 MGHRA, CDR2 YSYEKL. CDR3 coding DNA: TGCGCCAGCAGCCAAGAATGGATCGGGCAGGGTTTCTTACCTAATGAAAAACTGTTTTTT. Encoded protein: CASSQEWIGQGFLPNEKLFF.

The rearrangement joins TRBV11-2 to TRBJ2-3; D ambiguous. Between the trimmed V and J ends, which lost 1 base and 6 bases, there was a span of 14 bases. CDR1 and CDR2 from the germline V gene are SGHAT and FQNNGV. The CDR3 covers 15 residues. Here the CDR3 DNA reads TGTGCCAGCAGCTTAGCCGACCCCCGTTCGGATACGCAGTATTTT. Translated, it gives CASSLADPRSDTQYF.

The chain employs TRBV20-1 and TRBJ2-5, with no clear D. In germline, CDR1 is DFQATT, CDR2 SNEGSKA (reference sequence). The V end lost 1 base, the J end lost 2 bases, and 17 bases lay between the germline ends. This CDR3 comprises 16 residues. CDR3: CSARAANTVAQETQYF. The CDR3 DNA follows: TGCAGTGCTAGAGCAGCGAATACTGTGGCGCAAGAGACCCAGTACTTC.

The genes are TRBV25-1 and TRBJ1-6; D is perhaps TRBD1 (5 bases). CDR3 length equals 15 residues. Trimming left V 7 bases short and J 0 bases short, with 10 bases between. Per germline, CDR1 MGHDK and CDR2 SYGVNS. The CDR3 sequence: CASNQGSSYNSPLHF. Written as DNA, the CDR3 is TGTGCCAGCAATCAGGGTAGCTCCTATAATTCACCCCTCCACTTT.

This clonotype was seen repeatedly, ten times or more. The junction and the germline gene differ at one end; a read error may be behind it. The chain uses TRBV7-2 and TRBJ2-7, with 9 positions matching TRBD2. CDR1 is SGHTA and CDR2 is FQGNSA in the germline V gene. This CDR3 is 13 amino acids long. The CDR3 DNA follows: TGTGCCAGCAGCCTAGCGGGGCCGGGAGAGCAGTACTTC. This codes for CASSLAGPGEQYF.